The clone carrying this T cell receptor beta chain occurred many times. Antigen unknown. TCRdb used MiXCR to reprocess the 5' RACE reads, holding one entry per CDR3 protein. The sample has about 38,000 distinct CDR3 sequences; around 5.2% are singletons. These data are taken from a study of spatial heterogeneity in lung cancer. Study findings and constraints: Blood showed ubiquitous tumor TCRs more often at resection than at routine follow-up.

The time point: sample taken at primary tumor resection. TCRs were sequenced from unsorted whole RNA of tumor, nontumor lung or PBMC. The V segment lost 5 bases and the J segment 6 bases; nucleotides outside the gene matches: 3. The CDR3 covers 13 residues. Specimen: PBMCs, collected at surgery. The source is a female donor with early-stage non-small cell lung cancer. The rearrangement uses TRBV12-3 or TRBV12-4 and TRBJ2-2; TRBD1 matches 7 bases. This CDR3 is CASSRDRAGELFF. CDR3 coding DNA: TGTGCCAGCAGTCGGGACAGAGCCGGGGAGCTGTTTTTT.